The source of this T cell receptor (beta chain) is a study of blood T cell repertoires in COVID-19. Study details: From the United States, Italy and Spain came samples of acute and convalescent COVID-19.

This clone was counted between two and nine times. TCRdb's copy holds only in-frame clones and misses some; the assay was immunoSEQ multiplex PCR. The sample holds 150,000 to 200,000 clones, about 80% seen once. This CDR3 spans 14 amino acids. Germline CDR1 is MDHEN and CDR2 is SYDVKM. V lost 4 bases, J lost 2 bases, and 11 bases lay in between. The TCR originated in an older woman with acute COVID-19. The specimen sequenced was PBMCs or T cells enriched from blood (not recorded which). The chain carries TRBV28 and TRBJ1-2, with D possibly TRBD1 on 5 matching bases. CDR3 coding DNA: TGTGCCAGCAGTTACGGGGCGGGAAACTATGGCTACACCTTC. Protein sequence: CASSYGAGNYGYTF.